This is a list of T cell receptor beta chains from one sample in a study of blood T cell repertoires in COVID-19. The table came from immunoSEQ multiplex PCR; TCRdb's copy has only in-frame clones and leaves some out. The table records approximately 220,000 clones, 70% to 85% of them present only once. The sequenced material came from PBMCs or T cells enriched from blood (not recorded which). The receptors were sampled from a woman in her thirties or forties with acute COVID-19. Both conserved end residues are part of each CDR3. D genes are given only for firm matches. Expanded clones get a size class; other rows say once, few or many, or leave the size out.

clone_size j_call d_call v_call cdr3_nt cdr3_aa
- TRBJ1-5 - TRBV19 TGTGCCAGTACCACAGGGTCAAGGAGCAATCAGCCCCAGCATTTT CASTTGSRSNQPQHF
- TRBJ2-1 TRBD2 TRBV5-1 TGCGCCAGCAGCCCGGCACTAGCGGGAGCCAGTGAGGTCGATGAGCAGTTCTTC CASSPALAGASEVDEQFF
- TRBJ1-2 TRBD1 TRBV28 TGTGCCAGCAGTTTGGGACAGCCCCCGTATGGCTACACCTTC CASSLGQPPYGYTF
- TRBJ1-2 - TRBV18 TGTGCCAGCTCACCACCCCAGGTATACTATGGCTACACCTTC CASSPPQVYYGYTF
- TRBJ2-1 - TRBV7-9 TGTGCCAGCAGCTCCAGCGGCGCCTTCAATGAGCAGTTCTTC CASSSSGAFNEQFF
- TRBJ2-7 - TRBV3-1/TRBV3-2 TGTGCCAGCAGCCAATCGGAGGTAGCGAGATTAAAGTACGAGCAGTACTTC CASSQSEVARLKYEQYF
- TRBJ1-6 - TRBV19 TGTGCCACCCTCCCTCGCTGGGGGGGCGTTTCACCCCTCCACTTT CATLPRWGGVSPLHF
- TRBJ1-3 - TRBV7-8 TGTGCCAGCAGCTTAGTAGTTTACTCTGGAAACACCATATATTTT CASSLVVYSGNTIYF
- TRBJ2-1 TRBD1 TRBV28 TGTGCCAGCAGGGACAGGAATTCCTACAATGAGCAGTTCTTC CASRDRNSYNEQFF
once TRBJ2-1 TRBD2 TRBV4-3 TGCGCCAGCAGCCAAGACGGCGGGGGGGCCTACAATGAGCAGTTCTTC CASSQDGGGAYNEQFF
- TRBJ1-2 - TRBV2 TGTGCCAGCAGTGTGGGGCAGGGCTATGGCTACACCTTC CASSVGQGYGYTF
- TRBJ1-6 - TRBV3-1/TRBV3-2 TGTGCCAGCAGCCAAGCGGTGAATTCACCCCTCCACTTT CASSQAVNSPLHF
- TRBJ2-2 - TRBV3-1/TRBV3-2 TGTGCCAGCAACCATGGGACAACGAACACCGGGGAGCTGTTTTTT CASNHGTTNTGELFF
- TRBJ1-2 TRBD1 TRBV29-1 TGCAGCGTTTCACAGGGGCAGAACTATGGCTACACCTTC CSVSQGQNYGYTF
once TRBJ1-1 TRBD1 TRBV5-5 TGTGCCAGCAGTCCCAGGGGGGCGAACACTGAAGCTTTCTTT CASSPRGANTEAFF
- TRBJ1-4 - TRBV6-5 TGTGCCAGCAGTTCGACAGGAGTAAATGAAAAACTGTTTTTT CASSSTGVNEKLFF
- TRBJ1-1 TRBD1 TRBV2 TGTGCCAGCAGCCAACAGGGGGCATCGACTGAAGCTTTCTTT CASSQQGASTEAFF